This T cell receptor (beta chain) is from a study of blood T cell repertoires in COVID-19. About the study: Samples taken during acute and convalescent COVID-19 were collected in the United States, Italy and Spain. From T cells, B-cell-depleted T cells, or PBMCs came the material, which was cDNA or gDNA.

Method: immunoSEQ multiplex PCR; TCRdb's copy keeps in-frame clones and lacks some. Among 400,000 to 450,000 clones, about nine tenths were seen once, and the ten largest hold 1.4%. This clone was seen just once. There are 15 residues in the CDR3. Per the germline V gene, CDR1 is KGHSH and CDR2 is LQKENI. V gave up 1 base and J gave up 4 bases, with 11 bases separating them. Specimen: peripheral blood. This TCR was recovered from a woman in her twenties or thirties with active or convalescent COVID-19. The V and J genes are TRBV18 and TRBJ1-3; D not certain. As DNA, the CDR3 is TGTGCCAGCTCACCACTCTCGTCTGAGGGAAACACCATATATTTT. As protein: CASSPLSSEGNTIYF.